This T cell receptor (beta chain) stems from a study of T cells in Graves' hyperthyroidism and ophthalmopathy. Using RNA transcripts as the source, TCR beta CDR3 regions were amplified. RT-PCR in the first round (using the HTBI primer set) targeted the TCR CDR3. From the multiplex PCR reads, TCRdb called clonotypes with MiXCR, one entry per CDR3 protein. Counted here are almost 350,000 distinct CDR3 sequences, 15% to 20% occurring once; the ten biggest clones make up about 16%. The germline CDR1 and CDR2 sequences are MNHEY and SVGEGT. Trimming removed 8 bases from V and 9 bases from J; junction bases left unmatched: 16. The CDR3 spans 15 residues. This clonotype was detected many times. Clinical symptoms, serum thyroxine and TRAb, thyroid ultrasound and orbital computed tomography together formed the diagnostic basis.

The sequence was collected from a woman aged 40 to 55 with Graves' ophthalmopathy. Source material: blood. The chain is built from TRBV6-2 or TRBV6-3 and TRBJ2-7; 10 bases are shared with TRBD1. CDR3: CASSGQGGGPLGQYF. CDR3 coding DNA: TGTGCCAGCTCCGGACAGGGGGGCGGCCCTCTTGGGCAGTACTTC.